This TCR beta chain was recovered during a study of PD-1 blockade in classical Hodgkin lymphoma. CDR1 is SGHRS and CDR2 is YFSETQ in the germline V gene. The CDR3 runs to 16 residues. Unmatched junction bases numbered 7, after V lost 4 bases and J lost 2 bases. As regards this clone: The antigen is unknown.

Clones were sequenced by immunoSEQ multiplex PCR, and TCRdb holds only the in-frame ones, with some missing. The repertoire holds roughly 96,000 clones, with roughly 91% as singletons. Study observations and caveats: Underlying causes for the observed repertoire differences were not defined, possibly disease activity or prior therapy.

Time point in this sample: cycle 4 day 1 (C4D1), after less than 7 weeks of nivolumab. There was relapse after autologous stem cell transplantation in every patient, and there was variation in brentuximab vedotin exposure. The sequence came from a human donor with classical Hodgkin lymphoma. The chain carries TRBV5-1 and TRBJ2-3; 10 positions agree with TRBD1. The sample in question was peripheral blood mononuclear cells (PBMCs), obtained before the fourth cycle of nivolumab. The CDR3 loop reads CASSPDRGRFTDTQYF. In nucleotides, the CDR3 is TGCGCCAGCAGCCCCGACAGGGGGCGGTTCACAGATACGCAGTATTTT.